Included here is one T cell receptor beta chain sequence, with context. Its target is not known. The data were taken from a study of shared clonotypes between healthy human individuals. Notes on the study in general: Naive subsets usually exceeded memory subsets in estimated richness. A handful of donors showed sharing of approximately 5% of naive CD4 clonotypes.

Profiled with immunoSEQ multiplex PCR; TCRdb holds only in-frame clones, not every one. Here the sample spans around 2.1 million clones, more than 85% being singletons. Naive CD8 populations comprised CD45RO-negative cells positively selected for CCR7, excluding terminally differentiated effector memory CD45RA+ cells. The CDR3 consists of 14 residues. CDR1 is MNHEY and CDR2 is SMNVEV in the germline V gene (reference sequence). Between the trimmed V and J ends, which lost 6 bases and 0 bases, there was a span of 6 bases. The source material was naive CD8+ T cells from PBMCs. The receptor was derived from a man between 18 and 35 years old in good health. Some clones in this sample may be carry-over from other donors' samples. The V gene is TRBV27, the J gene TRBJ2-6; D is undetermined. CDR3 in DNA: TGTGCCAGCAGCCCAGCCTCTGGGGCCAACGTCCTGACTTTC. It translates to CASSPASGANVLTF.